The source of this T cell receptor beta chain is a study of shared clonotypes between healthy human individuals. Study results and limitations: An expected dependence of interdonor clonotype sharing on sequencing depth was noted.

Turning to this clone: Its target is not known.

Generated by immunoSEQ multiplex PCR, the TCRdb table keeps only in-frame clones and is missing some. Among some 320,000 clones listed, roughly 87% were seen once. Between the trimmed V and J ends, which lost 0 bases and 0 bases, there was a span of 24 bases. From germline, CDR1 is SGDLS and CDR2 YYNGEE. This CDR3 region has 20 residues. The TCR originated in a man between 18 and 29 years old in good health. Sequenced: memory CD8+ T cells sorted from blood. Subset in this sample: CD45RO+ cells pooled with CCR7-negative TemRA cells. The V call is TRBV9, the J call TRBJ2-5; perhaps TRBD1 as D (7 bases). Written as DNA, the CDR3 is TGTGCCAGCAGCGTAGGACGGAGGGGACAGACTCCCTTTGACCAAGAGACCCAGTACTTC. It is translated as CASSVGRRGQTPFDQETQYF.